One sample yielded the 32 T cell receptor beta chains listed below, sequenced in a study of cytomegalovirus exposure and HLA in healthy donors. Data came from immunoSEQ multiplex PCR; TCRdb stores just in-frame clones and leaves some out. This sample has 160,000 or so clones; roughly 84% occur once, and the top ten carry about 9.4%. The source material was PBMCs. The receptors stem from a man aged 30 to 45 in good health and CMV-seropositive.

The CDR3 DNA reads as TGTGCCTGGAGAGCGACAGCGATGCAAGAGACCCAGTACTTC. Translated, it gives CAWRATAMQETQYF. V is TRBV30 and J is TRBJ2-5, with D perhaps TRBD1 (5 bases). Germline-derived CDR1 and CDR2 are GTSNPN and SVGIG (reference sequence). Trimming took off 3 bases at V and 2 bases at J, with 13 bases between the two ends. The length of the CDR3 is 14 residues. The full variable domain, with the rest looked up from reference TRBV30 and TRBJ2-5, is SQTIHQWPATLVQPVGSPLSLECTVEGTSNPNLYWYRQAAGRGLQLLFYSVGIGQISSEVPQNLSASRPQDRQFILSSKKLLLSDSGFYLCAWRATAMQETQYFGPGTRLLVL.

The V gene is TRBV27, the J gene TRBJ2-5; TRBD1 aligns across 9 bases. With V trimmed by 5 bases and J by 2 bases, 12 bases remained unmatched. The CDR3 runs 17 residues. The germline gives CDR1 MNHEY, CDR2 SMNVEV (reference sequence). CDR3 in amino acids: CASSPLYSGTGQETQYF. For the CDR3, the DNA is TGTGCCAGCAGTCCCTTATACTCCGGGACAGGGCAAGAGACCCAGTACTTC.

V usage is TRBV9 and J usage is TRBJ2-1, with 7 bases matching TRBD1. V shed 1 base and J 5 bases; nucleotides not matched to a gene: 3. This CDR3 has 14 residues. The germline V gene encodes CDR1 SGDLS and CDR2 YYNGEE. Written as DNA, the CDR3 is TGTGCCAGCAGCGTAACAGGGGACGACAATGAGCAGTTCTTC. It translates to CASSVTGDDNEQFF.

The rearrangement uses TRBV30 and TRBJ2-5; 9 bases align to TRBD1. Trimming at V came to 0 bases and at J to 5 bases, leaving 4 bases not matched to a gene. Germline V gene data show CDR1 as GTSNPN and CDR2 as SVGIG (reference sequence). The CDR3 is 14 residues long. The CDR3 DNA is TGTGCCTGGAGTGTCGGACAGGGGTCGGAGACCCAGTACTTC. Its protein is CAWSVGQGSETQYF. The variable domain in full, completed from reference TRBV30 and TRBJ2-5, reads SQTIHQWPATLVQPVGSPLSLECTVEGTSNPNLYWYRQAAGRGLQLLFYSVGIGQISSEVPQNLSASRPQDRQFILSSKKLLLSDSGFYLCAWSVGQGSETQYFGPGTRLLVL.

The chain employs TRBV19 and TRBJ2-3; 9 bases align to TRBD1. The CDR3 consists of 14 residues. Looked up from germline, CDR1 is LNHDA and CDR2 is SQIVND (reference sequence). The V gene end was trimmed by 7 bases and the J gene end by 6 bases; junction bases not matched to a gene: 8. Here the CDR3 DNA reads TGTGCCAGTACGGGACAGGGTTACGGCGATACGCAGTATTTT. Amino acids: CASTGQGYGDTQYF.

This clone was seen only once. This chain links TRBV29-1 with TRBJ2-7; D possibly corresponds to TRBD1 (6 bases). Trimming took off 5 bases at V and 4 bases at J, with 21 bases between the two ends. Per germline, CDR1 SQVTM and CDR2 ANQGSEA. This CDR3 has 15 residues. The CDR3 sequence: CSVTVGDTSFYEQYF. CDR3 sequence (DNA): TGCAGCGTTACGGTGGGGGACACGTCATTTTACGAGCAGTACTTC.

This sequence joins TRBV5-4 and TRBJ2-3, with D tentatively TRBD1 (6 bases). The CDR3 runs to 16 residues. Germline CDR1 SGHNT, CDR2 YYREEE (reference sequence). Trimming removed 1 base at V and 0 bases at J, with 12 bases between. The CDR3 DNA reads TGTGCCAGCAGCTTGCGGACAGACCCTAGCACAGATACGCAGTATTTT. Its translation is CASSLRTDPSTDTQYF.

V gene TRBV5-1 combines with J gene TRBJ1-2, with D possibly being TRBD1 (5 bases). This CDR3 spans 17 amino acids. CDR1 is SGHRS, CDR2 YFSETQ, per germline. V shed 0 bases and J shed 4 bases, with 19 bases lying between them. The CDR3 coding sequence is TGCGCCAGCAGCTTGGGAGTCGGGGGTCCTACTACCTATGGCTACACCTTC. Translated: CASSLGVGGPTTYGYTF.

The chain is built from TRBV29-1 and TRBJ1-2, with TRBD1 identical over 8 bases. The ends lost 5 bases at V and 6 bases at J; junction bases unmatched: 2. This CDR3 has 11 residues. Germline CDR1 and CDR2: SQVTM and ANQGSEA. CDR3 sequence: CSVRTGNGYTF. CDR3 DNA: TGCAGCGTTAGGACAGGGAATGGCTACACCTTC.

The chain carries TRBV6-4 and TRBJ2-1, with 8 bases matching TRBD2. The CDR3 covers 15 residues. J lost 0 bases, V lost 3 bases, and 1 base had no gene match. Germline assignment: CDR1 MRHNA and CDR2 SNTAGT. This chain's CDR3 is CASSESGSSYNEQFF. CDR3 coding DNA: TGTGCCAGCAGTGAAAGCGGGAGCTCCTACAATGAGCAGTTCTTC.

The chain joins TRBV9 to TRBJ2-7; 9 nucleotides match TRBD2. The V gene's germline CDR1 is SGDLS and CDR2 YYNGEE. With V trimmed by 3 bases and J by 3 bases, 7 bases remained unmatched. The CDR3 sequence is 15 residues long. CDR3 DNA sequence: TGTGCCAGCAGCGCCGGGGCTAGCGGGATCTACGAGCAGTACTTC. Its translation: CASSAGASGIYEQYF.

The chain recombines TRBV9 with TRBJ2-3, with D tentatively TRBD2 (7 bases). Germline V lookup: CDR1 SGDLS, CDR2 YYNGEE. The V end was cut by 0 bases, the J end by 2 bases, with 13 bases between. The CDR3 runs to 16 residues. The CDR3 DNA sequence: TGTGCCAGCAGCGTAGCGGTGGGGGGGCTCACAGATACGCAGTATTTT. Translating it yields CASSVAVGGLTDTQYF. Full variable domain (rest looked up from reference TRBV9 and TRBJ2-3): DSGVTQTPKHLITATGQRVTLRCSPRSGDLSVYWYQQSLDQGLQFLIQYYNGEERAKGNILERFSAQQFPDLHSELNLSSLELGDSALYFCASSVAVGGLTDTQYFGPGTRLTVL.

The V and J genes are TRBV6-5 and TRBJ2-7; D is possibly TRBD1 (6 bases). The germline V gene has CDR1 MNHEY and CDR2 SVGAGI. The V gene lost 5 bases and the J gene lost 0 bases, with 11 bases spanning the gap. This CDR3 spans 14 amino acids. The CDR3 DNA reads TGTGCCAGCAGTCCACAGGGCAGCTCCTACGAGCAGTACTTC. Its translation: CASSPQGSSYEQYF.

The chain carries TRBV4-1 and TRBJ1-1; 7 bases fit TRBD1. Germline CDR1 MGHRA, CDR2 YSYEKL. V lost 0 bases and J lost 4; bases outside the gene matches: 8. This CDR3 region has 16 residues. DNA for the CDR3: TGCGCCAGCAGCCAAGAGGGGGACAGTGGATTCACTGAAGCTTTCTTT. Amino acids: CASSQEGDSGFTEAFF.

The chain couples TRBV11-3 to TRBJ1-5, with 9 bases fitting TRBD1. CDR3 size: 17 residues. The germline V gene encodes CDR1 SGHNT and CDR2 YENEEA. The V and J ends lost 0 bases and 3 bases, in that order; junction bases with no gene match: 6. The CDR3 is CASSLDPGQGNNQPQHF. CDR3 bases: TGTGCCAGCAGCTTAGACCCGGGACAGGGTAACAATCAGCCCCAGCATTTT.

This clone was found a few times. The rearrangement links TRBV5-1 to TRBJ2-1; the D gene is possibly TRBD2 (6 bases). This CDR3 comprises 14 residues. Trimming left V 5 bases short and J 4 bases short, with 13 bases between. Looked up from germline, CDR1 is SGHRS and CDR2 is YFSETQ. The CDR3 nucleotides are TGCGCCAGCAGTATGGGGGAGGTTTACAATGAGCAGTTCTTC. Protein: CASSMGEVYNEQFF.

This CDR3 reads CSARGTSVQETQYF. The CDR3 DNA follows: TGCAGCGCCCGAGGGACTAGCGTACAAGAGACCCAGTACTTC. This chain uses TRBV29-1 with TRBJ2-5; TRBD2 agrees at 10 bases. Losses at the gene ends were 7 bases for V and 2 bases for J; bases not matched to a gene: 7. CDR1 and CDR2 (germline): SQVTM, ANQGSEA. There are 14 residues in the CDR3.

V usage is TRBV5-8 and J usage is TRBJ1-1; a possible D gene is TRBD1 (5 bases). Trimming stripped 0 bases from V and 3 bases from J, with 12 bases between. Germline-derived CDR1 and CDR2 are SGHTS and YDEGEE. The CDR3 is made up of 15 amino acids. Written as DNA, the CDR3 is TGTGCCAGCAGCTTGGGGGTAGCGGGGGACACTGAAGCTTTCTTT. Protein: CASSLGVAGDTEAFF.

This chain links TRBV19 with TRBJ2-1, with 7 bases fitting TRBD2. CDR3 length equals 14 residues. The J segment lost 4 bases and the V segment lost 3 bases, leaving 3 bases of the junction unmatched. The germline gives CDR1 LNHDA, CDR2 SQIVND (reference sequence). The CDR3 sequence: CASSILADYNEQFF. In DNA, the CDR3 is TGTGCCAGTAGTATCCTAGCGGATTACAATGAGCAGTTCTTC.

The rearrangement links TRBV6-6 to TRBJ2-5; TRBD1 aligns across 8 bases. This CDR3 region has 14 residues. The trim removed 6 bases at V and 3 bases at J, leaving 6 bases unmatched. Germline values: CDR1 MNHNY, CDR2 SVGAGI (reference sequence). The CDR3 DNA follows: TGTGCCAGCAGGAGACCGGGACAGGAAGAGACCCAGTACTTC. Encoded protein: CASRRPGQEETQYF.

This clone was observed a single time. The chain carries TRBV7-3 and TRBJ1-3; TRBD1 is a possible D gene (5 bases). The V gene lost 2 bases and the J gene lost 2 bases, with 7 bases spanning the gap. CDR1 is SGHTA and CDR2 is FQGTGA in the germline V gene. The CDR3 is made up of 14 amino acids. The CDR3 DNA sequence: TGTGCCAGCAGCTTAGACAGTACTGGAAACACCATATATTTT. Protein: CASSLDSTGNTIYF.

CDR3 bases: TGTGCCAGCAGTTACAACCGAATGCGGGAGCAGTACTTC. Encoded protein: CASSYNRMREQYF. The chain carries TRBV6-6 and TRBJ2-7, with D hard to call. This CDR3 is built from 13 residues. With 2 bases removed from V and 7 bases from J, the gap between germline ends came to 12 bases. CDR1 MNHNY and CDR2 SVGAGI come from the germline V gene (reference sequence).

The chain joins TRBV18 to TRBJ1-1; TRBD1 matches 10 bases. Germline V gene data show CDR1 as KGHSH and CDR2 as LQKENI. The CDR3 consists of 15 residues. The ends lost 6 bases at V and 3 bases at J; junction bases unmatched: 7. The CDR3 coding sequence is TGTGCCAGCTCGCAAAGAGGGACAGGGGACACTGAAGCTTTCTTT. This sequence encodes CASSQRGTGDTEAFF. The full variable domain, with the rest looked up from reference TRBV18 and TRBJ1-1, is NAGVMQNPRHLVRRRGQEARLRCSPMKGHSHVYWYRQLPEEGLKFMVYLQKENIIDESGMPKERFSAEFPKEGPSILRIQQVVRGDSAAYFCASSQRGTGDTEAFFGQGTRLTVV.

The J gene is TRBJ2-5, the V gene TRBV29-1; possible D gene TRBD2, 5 bases. In germline, CDR1 is SQVTM, CDR2 ANQGSEA. Trimming took 2 bases from V and 5 from J, leaving 9 bases between them. This CDR3 comprises 12 residues. The DNA for the CDR3 is TGCAGCGTTGAAATACCGGGGGAGACCCAGTACTTC. It codes for CSVEIPGETQYF.

This clone turned up a few times. V gene TRBV27 combines with J gene TRBJ2-7; 7 positions match TRBD2. V was clipped by 4 bases and J by 3 bases; unmatched bases: 6. The CDR3 is 14 amino acids. The V gene's germline CDR1 is MNHEY and CDR2 SMNVEV (reference sequence). CDR3 residues: CASSSLGEGYEQYF. The CDR3 region has the DNA TGTGCCAGCAGTTCCCTCGGGGAGGGCTACGAGCAGTACTTC.

The chain has TRBV30 and TRBJ1-5; 8 bases align to TRBD1. This CDR3 region has 13 residues. Germline V gene sequence: CDR1 GTSNPN, CDR2 SVGIG (reference sequence). The trim removed 4 bases at V and 6 bases at J, leaving 5 bases unmatched. The CDR3 region has the DNA TGTGCCTGGACCGACAGGGGAGGTCAGCCCCAGCATTTT. Translation gives CAWTDRGGQPQHF. The full variable domain, with the rest looked up from reference TRBV30 and TRBJ1-5, is SQTIHQWPATLVQPVGSPLSLECTVEGTSNPNLYWYRQAAGRGLQLLFYSVGIGQISSEVPQNLSASRPQDRQFILSSKKLLLSDSGFYLCAWTDRGGQPQHFGDGTRLSIL.

The chain couples TRBV19 to TRBJ1-2; D gene unclear. The length of the CDR3 is 12 residues. Trimming cost V 1 base and J 4 bases, with 4 bases left between them. Germline V gives CDR1 LNHDA, CDR2 SQIVND (reference sequence). DNA for the CDR3: TGTGCCAGTAGTATAGTCGGCTATGGCTACACCTTC. Translation: CASSIVGYGYTF.

The chain is built from TRBV5-6 and TRBJ2-7, with 12 bases fitting TRBD2. Germline trimming cut 4 bases from V and 4 bases from J; bases unmatched to any gene: 6. Looked up from germline, CDR1 is SGHDT and CDR2 is YYEEEE. This CDR3 spans 15 amino acids. The CDR3 protein is CASSPGLAGSYEQYF. The DNA for the CDR3 is TGTGCCAGCAGCCCGGGACTAGCGGGTTCGTACGAGCAGTACTTC.

The V call is TRBV5-4, the J call TRBJ2-1; 9 bases align to TRBD1. Per the germline V gene, CDR1 is SGHNT and CDR2 is YYREEE (reference sequence). This CDR3 is built from 14 residues. V shed 4 bases, J shed 5 bases, and the junction held 4 bases outside the gene matches. The CDR3 bases are TGTGCCAGCAGCAACCGACAGGGGGACAATGAGCAGTTCTTC. Translation: CASSNRQGDNEQFF.

The rearrangement joins TRBV6-1 to TRBJ2-1; no clear D. CDR1 and CDR2 (germline): MNHNS, SASEGT. The germline V and J ends were trimmed by 2 bases and 9 bases, with 11 bases remaining between them. This CDR3 is 13 amino acids long. CDR3 loop: CASSETFISEQFF. CDR3 coding DNA: TGTGCCAGCAGTGAAACATTTATCAGTGAGCAGTTCTTC.

V gene TRBV9 combines with J gene TRBJ2-3; 11 nucleotides line up with TRBD2. Trimming removed 7 bases from V and 5 bases from J; junction bases left unmatched: 6. The CDR3 runs to 14 residues. Germline loops: CDR1 SGDLS, CDR2 YYNGEE. CDR3 DNA: TGTGCCAGCGCCCCGGGACTAGCGGAAGATACGCAGTATTTT. Its protein product is CASAPGLAEDTQYF.

The chain carries TRBV5-1 and TRBJ2-2, with TRBD2 identical over 12 bases. J was trimmed by 3 bases and V by 10 bases; bases with no gene match: 4. The germline CDR1 and CDR2 sequences are SGHRS and YFSETQ. The CDR3 consists of 14 residues. The CDR3 DNA reads as TGCGCCTGTAGACTAGCGGGAGACACCGGGGAGCTGTTTTTT. Translating it yields CACRLAGDTGELFF.